This T cell receptor beta chain was sequenced during a study of identical twins. Study observations and caveats: For monozygotic twins, models underestimated out-of-frame TCR alpha sharing. Twins shared out-of-frame alpha sequences with excess low generation probability. Where beta out-of-frame sequences were concerned, excess twin sharing was weaker.

About this clonotype itself: Its target is unknown.

One entry per CDR3 protein, called by TCRdb with MiXCR from the 5' RACE reads. The data hold some 500,000 distinct CDR3 sequences, with about 20% observed a single time. The V end lost 5 bases, the J end lost 6 bases, and 12 bases lay between the germline ends. Germline CDR1 is SEHNR and CDR2 is FQNEAQ (reference sequence). This CDR3 spans 13 amino acids. All of the donors were Caucasians in good health. The data were also submitted as part of a second study, on T cells expressing NK-cell markers.

The source of this sequence is a young woman in good health. The sample consisted of CD4+ T cells sorted from blood. This chain joins TRBV7-9 and TRBJ2-3, with D unclear. The CDR3 DNA reads as TGTGCCAGCAGCCATCCCTACGGCGATACGCAGTATTTT. It yields the protein CASSHPYGDTQYF. The complete variable domain, with remaining parts taken from reference TRBV7-9 and TRBJ2-3, reads DTGVSQNPRHKITKRGQNVTFRCDPISEHNRLYWYRQTLGQGPEFLTYFQNEAQLEKSRLLSDRFSAERPKGSFSTLEIQRTEQGDSAMYLCASSHPYGDTQYFGPGTRLTVL.